One sample yielded the 8 T cell receptor beta chains listed below, sequenced in a study of OX40 agonist ivuxolimab in advanced cancers. The method was immunoSEQ multiplex PCR; TCRdb's version includes in-frame clones alone and lacks a portion of them. Of tens of thousands of clones in the sample, approximately 91% are singletons; the top ten hold approximately 0.26%. Sequencing used CD4+ or CD8+ T cells sorted from blood, obtained in a trial of the OX40 agonist ivuxolimab. The source is an adult with an advanced solid tumor such as melanoma, head and neck, liver or kidney cancer.

The V gene is TRBV18, the J gene TRBJ2-5, with D tentatively TRBD1 (5 bases). CDR1 is KGHSH, CDR2 LQKENI, per germline. This CDR3 contains 15 residues. The germline V and J ends were trimmed by 2 bases and 0 bases, with 10 bases remaining between them. The CDR3 here is CASSPGQGYQETQYF. The CDR3 DNA reads as TGTGCCAGCTCACCAGGGCAGGGCTACCAAGAGACCCAGTACTTC.

This sequence joins TRBV7-9 and TRBJ2-1; D remains unclear. The CDR3 extends over 13 amino acids. The germline V and J ends were trimmed by 1 base and 7 bases, with 8 bases remaining between them. From germline, CDR1 is SEHNR and CDR2 FQNEAQ (reference sequence). The CDR3 reads CASSLVTQNEQFF. CDR3 bases: TGTGCCAGCAGCTTAGTAACCCAGAATGAGCAGTTCTTC.

The chain uses TRBV11-3 and TRBJ2-7, with a possible D match to TRBD2 (5 bases). V lost 0 bases and J 2 bases, leaving 11 bases between the germline ends. CDR1 SGHNT and CDR2 YENEEA come from the germline V gene. This CDR3 contains 15 residues. The DNA of the CDR3 is TGTGCCAGCAGCTTAGATGGGGAGTCACCCTACGAGCAGTACTTC. Its protein is CASSLDGESPYEQYF.

As regards this clone: Within the sample, other DNA sequences also encode this same CDR3. V is TRBV7-2 and J is TRBJ1-1, with a weak D call TRBD1 (6 bases). Germline V gives CDR1 SGHTA, CDR2 FQGNSA. The length of the CDR3 is 14 residues. Trimming shortened V by 4 bases and J by 4 bases, and 13 bases separated the two germline ends. CDR3 in DNA: TGTGCCAGCAGCTGGGATAAGGGGGTCACTGAAGCTTTCTTT. Amino acid sequence: CASSWDKGVTEAFF.

This rearrangement joins TRBV6-5 to TRBJ2-3; D perhaps matches TRBD1 (5 bases). Germline V CDR1 and CDR2: MNHEY, SVGAGI. The CDR3 loop spans 13 amino acids. Deletions cut 5 bases from V and 2 bases from J, with 8 bases between. CDR3 loop: CASSETVTDTQYF. The CDR3 nucleotides read TGTGCCAGCAGTGAGACAGTCACAGATACGCAGTATTTT.

The gene calls are TRBV13 and TRBJ2-7; maybe TRBD2 (6 bases). Germline CDR1 and CDR2: PRHDT and FYEKMQ (reference sequence). V was clipped by 6 bases and J by 3 bases, with 21 bases between them. CDR3 length: 16 residues. CDR3 loop: CASRHLGGSGDYEQYF. Here the CDR3 DNA reads TGTGCCAGCAGACACCTCGGCGGGTCGGGAGACTACGAGCAGTACTTC.

This clone was found a few times. The chain uses TRBV2 and TRBJ1-5; possible D gene TRBD1, 6 bases. Trimming stripped 6 bases from V and 3 bases from J, with 12 bases between. Germline lookup yields CDR1 SNHLY and CDR2 FYNNEI. This CDR3 is built from 14 residues. As DNA, the CDR3 is TGTGCCAGCAGACGACAGGAGTACAATCAGCCCCAGCATTTT. Its translation is CASRRQEYNQPQHF. The full variable domain, its missing parts supplied by reference TRBV2 and TRBJ1-5, is EPEVTQTPSHQVTQMGQEVILRCVPISNHLYFYWYRQILGQKVEFLVSFYNNEISEKSEIFDDQFSVERPDGSNFTLKIRSTKLEDSAMYFCASRRQEYNQPQHFGDGTRLSIL.

The J gene is TRBJ2-1, the V gene TRBV5-4; 8 nucleotides agree with TRBD1. V was pared by 2 bases and J by 9 bases, with 10 bases of the junction left unmatched. The V gene's germline CDR1 is SGHNT and CDR2 YYREEE (reference sequence). The CDR3 extends over 15 amino acids. CDR3: CASSFPGQGETEQFF. As DNA, the CDR3 is TGTGCCAGCAGCTTCCCCGGACAGGGCGAGACTGAGCAGTTCTTC.